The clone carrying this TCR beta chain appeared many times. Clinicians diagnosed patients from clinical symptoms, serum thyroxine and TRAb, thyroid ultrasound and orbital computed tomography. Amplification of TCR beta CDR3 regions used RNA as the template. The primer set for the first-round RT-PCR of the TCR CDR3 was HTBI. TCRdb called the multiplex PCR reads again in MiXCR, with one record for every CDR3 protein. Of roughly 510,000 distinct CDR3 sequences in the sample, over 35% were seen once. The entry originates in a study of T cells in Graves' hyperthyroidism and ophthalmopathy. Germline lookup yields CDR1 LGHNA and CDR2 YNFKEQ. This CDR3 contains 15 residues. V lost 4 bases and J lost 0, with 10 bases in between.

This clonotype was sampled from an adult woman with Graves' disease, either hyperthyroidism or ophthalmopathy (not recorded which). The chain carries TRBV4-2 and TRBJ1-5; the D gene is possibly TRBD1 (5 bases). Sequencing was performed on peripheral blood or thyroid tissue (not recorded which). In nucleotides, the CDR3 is TGTGCCAGCAGCCCTGAGGGGAATAGCAATCAGCCCCAGCATTTT. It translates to CASSPEGNSNQPQHF.